The sequence of this T cell receptor beta chain was determined in a study of T-cell reconstitution after alpha-beta-depleted transplantation in children. Study findings and constraints: Surviving recipient T cells and thymic progenitors accounted for the high day-60 TCRbeta diversity observed in some patients. From newly produced T cells came most of the T-cell counts and diversity one year after transplant. There were reportedly several hundred expanded graft clones from which alpha-beta T cells came about two months after transplant.

Library preparation (for TCRbeta) was performed with unique molecular identifiers. TCRdb passed the PCR reads through MiXCR, listing each CDR3 protein once. Found here are fewer than 250,000 distinct CDR3 sequences, about a sixth of them singletons; the top ten hold roughly two fifths. Details on this clonotype: Its antigen is undetermined.

The CDR3 is 15 amino acids. Germline V CDR1 and CDR2: DFQATT, SNEGSKA (reference sequence). V gave up 1 base and J gave up 4 bases, with 17 bases separating them. Sequenced material: PBMCs, mostly from graft donor cells, taken 360 days after TCRalphabeta/CD19-depleted stem cell transplant. The sequence was obtained from a male patient aged 2 to 10 who had a stem cell transplant for acute lymphoblastic leukemia, so the T cells may come from the graft donor. This chain uses TRBV20-1 with TRBJ2-7, with a tentative D call TRBD2 (5 bases). The DNA for the CDR3 is TGCAGTGCTAGAGCTGGTTCGGGGAGAGAATACGAGCAGTACTTC. Translation: CSARAGSGREYEQYF.